This TCR beta chain stems from a study of post-analysis software for immune sequencing data. Whole-study context: The patients showed relapsing-remitting, secondary progressive and progressive-relapsing multiple sclerosis courses. Study observations and caveats: Batch-matched samples strongly co-clustered by F measure. People with multiple sclerosis had a significantly lower normalized Chao1 diversity than controls did. About 5 TRBV segments, including TRBV5-6, TRBV5-1 and TRBV20-1, were more frequent in patients than controls.

A word on this clonotype: The target antigen is unknown.

The TCR beta cDNA libraries contained unique molecular identifiers. Each batch of 1 to 10 million T cells produced hundreds of thousands of cDNA molecules. MiXCR, run by TCRdb on the PCR reads, gives a single entry per CDR3 protein. The data show 700,000 to 800,000 distinct CDR3 sequences, roughly 30% seen once. The CDR3 has 11 amino acids. Between the trimmed V and J ends, which lost 6 bases and 8 bases, there was a span of 8 bases. Per the germline V gene, CDR1 is MNHEY and CDR2 is SVGEGT. The TCR was taken from a girl between 5 and 17 years old with multiple sclerosis. V usage is TRBV6-2 or TRBV6-3 and J usage is TRBJ2-1; possibly TRBD1 for D (6 bases). Sequencing was done on a sample of blood. The DNA of the CDR3 is TGTGCCAGCAGCGACAGGTATGAGCAGTTCTTC. Translated, it gives CASSDRYEQFF.